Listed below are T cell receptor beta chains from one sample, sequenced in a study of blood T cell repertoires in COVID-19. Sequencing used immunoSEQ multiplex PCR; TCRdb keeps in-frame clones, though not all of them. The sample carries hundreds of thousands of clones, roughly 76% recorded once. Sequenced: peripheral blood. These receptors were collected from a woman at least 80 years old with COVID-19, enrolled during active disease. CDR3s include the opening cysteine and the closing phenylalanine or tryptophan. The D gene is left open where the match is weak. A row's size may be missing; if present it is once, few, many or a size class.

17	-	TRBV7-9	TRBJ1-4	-	TGTGCCAGCAGCCCTTCGAGCGGGGCAACAACTAATGAAAAACTGTTTTTT	CASSPSSGATTNEKLFF
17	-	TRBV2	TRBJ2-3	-	TGTGCCAGCATTTTGATGTCCCGGGCAGCGGGCACAGATACGCAGTATTTT	CASILMSRAAGTDTQYF
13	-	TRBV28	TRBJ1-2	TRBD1	TGTGCCAGCAGCCTCCAGGGGGCGATCGACTACACCTTC	CASSLQGAIDYTF
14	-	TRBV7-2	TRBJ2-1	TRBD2	TGTGCCAGCAGCTTAGGGAGCGGGAGGCGTGAGCAGTTCTTC	CASSLGSGRREQFF
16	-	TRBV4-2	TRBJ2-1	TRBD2	TGTGCCAGCAGCCCGACCCTAGCGGGGACTTACAATGAGCAGTTCTTC	CASSPTLAGTYNEQFF
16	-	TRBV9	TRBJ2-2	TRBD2	TGTGCCAGCAGCGTAGTTATAGCGGGAGACACCGGGGAGCTGTTTTTT	CASSVVIAGDTGELFF
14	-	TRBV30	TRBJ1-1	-	TGTGCCTGGAGCCGGGGTGGCTTGATTACTGAAGCTTTCTTT	CAWSRGGLITEAFF
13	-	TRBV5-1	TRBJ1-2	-	TGCGCCAGCAGCACTACAGGCGCTGAGGGCTACACCTTC	CASSTTGAEGYTF
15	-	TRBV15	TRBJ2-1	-	TGTGCCACCAGCAGTAAACGGGGGTTTGTGAATGAGCAGTTCTTC	CATSSKRGFVNEQFF
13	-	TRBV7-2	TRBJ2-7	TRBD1	TGTGCCAGCAGCTGGGACAGGGGTTACGAGCAGTACTTC	CASSWDRGYEQYF
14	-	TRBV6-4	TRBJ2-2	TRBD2	TGTGCCAGTCGGGCTAGCGGGAACACCGGGGAGCTGTTTTTT	CASRASGNTGELFF
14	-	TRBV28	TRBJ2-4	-	TGTGCCAGCAGTAGGACAGTAGCCAAAAACATTCAGTACTTC	CASSRTVAKNIQYF
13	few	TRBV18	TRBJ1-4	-	TGTGCCAGCTCCCCCGGGACTGATGAAAAACTGTTTTTT	CASSPGTDEKLFF
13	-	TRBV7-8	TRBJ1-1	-	TGTGCCAGCAGCTTCCAGTCGAACACTGAAGCTTTCTTT	CASSFQSNTEAFF
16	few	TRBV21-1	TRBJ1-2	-	TGTGCCAGCAGCTCCCAGACAGGGGAGGGTAACTATGGCTACACCTTC	CASSSQTGEGNYGYTF
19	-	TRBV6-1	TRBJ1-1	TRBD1	TGTGCCAGCAGTGGCGGGGACAGGGGTAGAAGAGTCATGAACACTGAAGCTTTCTTT	CASSGGDRGRRVMNTEAFF
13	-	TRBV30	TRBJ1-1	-	TGTGCCCGCCGATCGACGGGGAGCACTGAAGCTTTCTTT	CARRSTGSTEAFF
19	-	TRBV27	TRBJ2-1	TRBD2	TGTGCCAGCAGTTCGGGACTAGCGGGAACTTCTGAGGGGAAAAATGAGCAGTTCTTC	CASSSGLAGTSEGKNEQFF
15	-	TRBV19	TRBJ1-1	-	TGTGCCAGTAGGGCGGGTACGGGGTACAACACTGAAGCTTTCTTT	CASRAGTGYNTEAFF
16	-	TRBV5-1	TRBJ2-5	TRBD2	TGCGCCAGCAGCTTGGGACTAGCGGGAGCCGGGGAGACCCAGTACTTC	CASSLGLAGAGETQYF
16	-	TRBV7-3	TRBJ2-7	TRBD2	TGTGCCAGCAGCTCCTATCGACTAGCGGCCTCCTACGAGCAGTACTTC	CASSSYRLAASYEQYF
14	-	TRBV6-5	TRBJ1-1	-	TGTGCCAGCAGTTATAGGGGGGAGGGGACTGAAGCTTTCTTT	CASSYRGEGTEAFF
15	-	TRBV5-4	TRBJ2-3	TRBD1	TGTGCCAGCAGCTTGGGGGGACAGCACACAGATACGCAGTATTTT	CASSLGGQHTDTQYF
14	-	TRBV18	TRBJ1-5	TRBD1	TGTGCCAGCTCACCTGGGACAGGCAATCAGCCCCAGCATTTT	CASSPGTGNQPQHF